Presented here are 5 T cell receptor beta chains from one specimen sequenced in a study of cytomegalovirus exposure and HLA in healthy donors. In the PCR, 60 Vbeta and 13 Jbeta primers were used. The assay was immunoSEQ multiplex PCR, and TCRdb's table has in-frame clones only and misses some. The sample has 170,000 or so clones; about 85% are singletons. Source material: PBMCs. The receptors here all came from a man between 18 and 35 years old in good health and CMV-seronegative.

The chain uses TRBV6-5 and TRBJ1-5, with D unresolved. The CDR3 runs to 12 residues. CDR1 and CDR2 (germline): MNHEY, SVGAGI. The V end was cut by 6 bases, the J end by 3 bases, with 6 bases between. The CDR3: CASSLPNQPQHF. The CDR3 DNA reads TGTGCCAGCAGCCTCCCCAATCAGCCCCAGCATTTT.

The CDR3 here is CSVEDGAGLAGAYEQYF. The CDR3 nucleotides read TGCAGCGTTGAAGATGGTGCGGGACTAGCGGGAGCCTACGAGCAGTACTTC. V gene TRBV29-1 combines with J gene TRBJ2-7; 14 bases agree with TRBD2. V lost 0 bases, J lost 2 bases, and 6 bases stayed unmatched. Germline CDR1 reads SQVTM; CDR2 reads ANQGSEA. This CDR3 contains 17 residues.

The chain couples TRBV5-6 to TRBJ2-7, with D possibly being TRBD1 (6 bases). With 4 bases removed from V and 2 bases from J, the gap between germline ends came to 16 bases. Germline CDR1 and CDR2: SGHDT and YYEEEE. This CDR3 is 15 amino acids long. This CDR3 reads CASSRGRTVTYEQYF. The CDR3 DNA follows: TGTGCCAGCAGCCGGGGCAGGACAGTGACCTACGAGCAGTACTTC.

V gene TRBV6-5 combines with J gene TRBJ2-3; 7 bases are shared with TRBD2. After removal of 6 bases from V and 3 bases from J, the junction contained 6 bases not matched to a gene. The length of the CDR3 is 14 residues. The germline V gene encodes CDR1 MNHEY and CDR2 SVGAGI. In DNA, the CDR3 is TGTGCCAGCAGCCGAGCGGGGCCTACAGATACGCAGTATTTT. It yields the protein CASSRAGPTDTQYF.

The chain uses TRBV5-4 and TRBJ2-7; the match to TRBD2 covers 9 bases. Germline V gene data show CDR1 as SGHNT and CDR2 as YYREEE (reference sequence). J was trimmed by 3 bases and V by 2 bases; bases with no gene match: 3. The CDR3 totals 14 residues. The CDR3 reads CASSLVAGDYEQYF. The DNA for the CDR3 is TGTGCCAGCAGCTTAGTAGCGGGGGACTACGAGCAGTACTTC. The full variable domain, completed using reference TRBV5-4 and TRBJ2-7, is ETGVTQSPTHLIKTRGQQVTLRCSSQSGHNTVSWYQQALGQGPQFIFQYYREEENGRGNFPPRFSGLQFPNYSSELNVNALELDDSALYLCASSLVAGDYEQYFGPGTRLTVT.